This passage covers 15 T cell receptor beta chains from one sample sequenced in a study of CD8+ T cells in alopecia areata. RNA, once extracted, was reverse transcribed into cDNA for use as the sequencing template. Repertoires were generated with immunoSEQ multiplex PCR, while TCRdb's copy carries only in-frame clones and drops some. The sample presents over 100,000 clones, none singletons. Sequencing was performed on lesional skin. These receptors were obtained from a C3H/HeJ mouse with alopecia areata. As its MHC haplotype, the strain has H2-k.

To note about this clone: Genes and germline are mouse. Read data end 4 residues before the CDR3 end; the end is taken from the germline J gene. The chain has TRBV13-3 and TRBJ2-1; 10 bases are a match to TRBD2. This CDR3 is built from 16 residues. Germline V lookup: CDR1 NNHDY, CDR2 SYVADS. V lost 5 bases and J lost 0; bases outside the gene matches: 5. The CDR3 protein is CASRTDWGDNYAEQFF. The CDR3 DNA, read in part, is TGTGCCAGCAGAACTGACTGGGGGGATAACTATGCT.

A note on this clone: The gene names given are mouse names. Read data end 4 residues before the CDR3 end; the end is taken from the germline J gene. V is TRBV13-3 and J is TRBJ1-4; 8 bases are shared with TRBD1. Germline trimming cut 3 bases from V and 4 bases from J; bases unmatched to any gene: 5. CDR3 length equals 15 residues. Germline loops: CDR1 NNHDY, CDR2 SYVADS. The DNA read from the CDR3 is TGTGCCAGCAGTGTTGACAGGGGAGACAACGAA. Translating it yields CASSVDRGDNE. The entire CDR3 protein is CASSVDRGDNERLFF.

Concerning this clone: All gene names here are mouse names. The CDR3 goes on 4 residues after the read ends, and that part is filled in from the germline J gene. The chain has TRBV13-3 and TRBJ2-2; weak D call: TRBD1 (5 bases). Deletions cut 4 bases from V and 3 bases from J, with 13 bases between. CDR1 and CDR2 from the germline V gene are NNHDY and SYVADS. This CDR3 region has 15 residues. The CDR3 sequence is CASSLRGRDTGQLYF. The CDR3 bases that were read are TGTGCCAGCAGTCTGAGGGGAAGGGACACCGGG.

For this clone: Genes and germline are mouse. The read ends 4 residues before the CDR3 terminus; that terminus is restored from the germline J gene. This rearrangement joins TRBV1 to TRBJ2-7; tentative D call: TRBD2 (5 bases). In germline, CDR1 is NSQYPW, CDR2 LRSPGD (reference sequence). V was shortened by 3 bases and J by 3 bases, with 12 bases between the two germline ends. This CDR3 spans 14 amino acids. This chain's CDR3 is CTCSAVGSLYEQYF. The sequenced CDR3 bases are TGCACCTGCAGTGCGGTGGGGTCTCTCTAT.

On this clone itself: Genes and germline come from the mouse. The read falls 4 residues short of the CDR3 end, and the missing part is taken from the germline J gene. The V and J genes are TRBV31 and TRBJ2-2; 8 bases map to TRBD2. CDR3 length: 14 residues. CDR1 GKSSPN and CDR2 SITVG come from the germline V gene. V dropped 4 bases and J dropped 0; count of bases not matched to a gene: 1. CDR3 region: CAWMGGSNTGQLYF. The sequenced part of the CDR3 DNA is TGTGCCTGGATGGGGGGGTCAAACACCGGG.

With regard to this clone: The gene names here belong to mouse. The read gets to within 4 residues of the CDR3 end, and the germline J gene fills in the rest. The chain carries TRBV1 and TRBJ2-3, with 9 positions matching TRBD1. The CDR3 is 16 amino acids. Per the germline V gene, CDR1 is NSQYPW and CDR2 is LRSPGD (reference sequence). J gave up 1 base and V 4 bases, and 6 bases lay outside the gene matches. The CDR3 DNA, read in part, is TGCACCTGCAGTGGACACCGGGACAGGGGTGCAGAA. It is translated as CTCSGHRDRGAE. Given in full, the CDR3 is CTCSGHRDRGAETLYF. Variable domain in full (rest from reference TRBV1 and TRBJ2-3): VTLLEQNPRWRLVPRGQAVNLRCILKNSQYPWMSWYQQDLQKQLQWLFTLRSPGDKEVKSLPGADYLATRVTDTELRLQVANMSQGRTLYCTCSGHRDRGAETLYFGSGTRLTVL.

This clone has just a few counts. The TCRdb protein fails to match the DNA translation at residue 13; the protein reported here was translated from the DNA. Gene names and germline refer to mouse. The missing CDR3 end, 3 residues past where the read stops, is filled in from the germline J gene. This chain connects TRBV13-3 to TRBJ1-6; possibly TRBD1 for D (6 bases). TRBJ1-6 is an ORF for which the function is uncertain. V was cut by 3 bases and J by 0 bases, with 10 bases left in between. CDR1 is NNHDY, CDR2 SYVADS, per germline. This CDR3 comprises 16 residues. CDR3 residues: CASSVSGDSYNSPLYF. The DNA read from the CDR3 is TGTGCCAGCAGTGTCTCAGGGGATTCCTATAATTCGCCC.

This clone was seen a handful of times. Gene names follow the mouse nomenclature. The part of the CDR3 DNA that was read is TGTGCCAGCAGTGACCAGACAGGGGGCGACGAA. It specifies CASSDQTGGDE. The CDR3 as a whole reads CASSDQTGGDERLFF. The genes are TRBV13-1 and TRBJ1-4; 10 bases are shared with TRBD1. The DNA ends 4 residues before the CDR3 does, and the rest of the CDR3 is filled in from the germline J gene. Trimming took 2 bases from V and 6 from J; bases not matched to a gene: 4. The CDR3 length is 15 residues. Germline loops: CDR1 NSHNY, CDR2 SYGAGN.

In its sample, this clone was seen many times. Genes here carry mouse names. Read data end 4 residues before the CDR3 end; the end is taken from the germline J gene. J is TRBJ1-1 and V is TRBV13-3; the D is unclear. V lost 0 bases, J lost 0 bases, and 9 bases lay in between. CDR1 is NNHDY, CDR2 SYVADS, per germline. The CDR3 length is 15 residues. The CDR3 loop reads CASSDAGRANTEVFF. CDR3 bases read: TGTGCCAGCAGTGATGCAGGCCGGGCAAACACA.

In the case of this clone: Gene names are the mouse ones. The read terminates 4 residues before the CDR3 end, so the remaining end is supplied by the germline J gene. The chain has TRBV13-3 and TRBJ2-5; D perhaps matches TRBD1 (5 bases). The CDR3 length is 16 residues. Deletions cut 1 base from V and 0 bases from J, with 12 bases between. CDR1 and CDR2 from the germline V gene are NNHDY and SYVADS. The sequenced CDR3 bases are TGTGCCAGCAGTGATTCCGACAGACTTAACCAAGAC. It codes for CASSDSDRLNQD. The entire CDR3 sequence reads CASSDSDRLNQDTQYF.

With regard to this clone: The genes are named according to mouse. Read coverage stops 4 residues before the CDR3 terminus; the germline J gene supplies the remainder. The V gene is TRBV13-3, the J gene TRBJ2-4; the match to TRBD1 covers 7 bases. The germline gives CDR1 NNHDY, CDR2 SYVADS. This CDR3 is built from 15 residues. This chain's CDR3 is CASSDTPTGLNTLYF. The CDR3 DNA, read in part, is TGTGCCAGCAGTGATACCCCGACAGGGCTAAAC.

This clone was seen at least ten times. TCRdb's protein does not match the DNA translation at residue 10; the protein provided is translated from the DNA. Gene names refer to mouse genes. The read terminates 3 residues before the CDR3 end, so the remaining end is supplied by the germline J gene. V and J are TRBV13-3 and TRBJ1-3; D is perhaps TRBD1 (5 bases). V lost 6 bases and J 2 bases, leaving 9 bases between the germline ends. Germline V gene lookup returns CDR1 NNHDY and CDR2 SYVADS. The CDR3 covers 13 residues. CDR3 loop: CASISRAGNTLYF. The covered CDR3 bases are TGTGCCAGCATATCCAGGGCTGGAAATACG.

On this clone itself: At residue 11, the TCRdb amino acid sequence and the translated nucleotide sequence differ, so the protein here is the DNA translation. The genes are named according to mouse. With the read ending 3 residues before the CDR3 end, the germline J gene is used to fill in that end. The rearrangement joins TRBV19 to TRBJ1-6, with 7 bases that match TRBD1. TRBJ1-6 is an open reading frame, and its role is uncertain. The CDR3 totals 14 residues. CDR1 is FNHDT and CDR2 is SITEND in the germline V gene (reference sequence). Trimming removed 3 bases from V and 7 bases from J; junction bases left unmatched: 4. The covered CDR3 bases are TGTGCCAGCAGTACTCCGGGACAGAATTCGCCC. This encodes CASSTPGQNSP. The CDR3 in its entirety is CASSTPGQNSPLYF.

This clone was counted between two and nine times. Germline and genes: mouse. CDR3 region: CASSNGLGDAEQFF. The sequenced CDR3 bases are TGTGCCAGCAGTAACGGACTGGGGGACGCT. The chain recombines TRBV19 with TRBJ2-1; 10 nucleotides line up with TRBD2. The CDR3 goes on 4 residues after the read ends, and that part is filled in from the germline J gene. Looked up from germline, CDR1 is FNHDT and CDR2 is SITEND (reference sequence). The CDR3 has 14 residues.

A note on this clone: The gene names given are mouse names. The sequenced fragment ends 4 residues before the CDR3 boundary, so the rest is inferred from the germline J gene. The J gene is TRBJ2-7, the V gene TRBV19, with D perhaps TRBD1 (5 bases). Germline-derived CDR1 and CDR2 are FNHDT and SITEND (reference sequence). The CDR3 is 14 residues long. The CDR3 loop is CASSIGREDYEQYF. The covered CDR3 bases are TGTGCCAGCAGTATTGGCAGGGAGGATTAT.